This passage covers 18 T cell receptor beta chains from one sample sequenced in a study of OX40 agonist ivuxolimab in advanced cancers. Clones were sequenced by immunoSEQ multiplex PCR, and TCRdb holds only the in-frame ones, with some missing. Of about 48,000 clones in the sample, approximately 84% were seen once. Material: CD4+ or CD8+ T cells sorted from blood, obtained in a trial of the OX40 agonist ivuxolimab. The receptors stem from an adult with an advanced solid tumor such as melanoma, head and neck, liver or kidney cancer.

The chain links TRBV19 to TRBJ2-1; D not certain. This CDR3 has 17 residues. V was shortened by 3 bases and J by 0 bases, with 15 bases between the two germline ends. Germline V gives CDR1 LNHDA, CDR2 SQIVND (reference sequence). The CDR3 spells CASSIDQVLGSYNEQFF. CDR3 nucleotides: TGTGCCAGTAGTATCGATCAGGTTTTGGGCTCCTACAATGAGCAGTTCTTC.

This clone appeared a few times. The rearrangement links TRBV7-8 to TRBJ2-7, with 8 bases fitting TRBD1. Looked up from germline, CDR1 is SGHVS and CDR2 is FQNEAQ. Unmatched junction bases numbered 11, after V lost 2 bases and J lost 5 bases. The CDR3 is made up of 16 amino acids. The CDR3: CASSLKRQGARNEQYF. The CDR3 DNA reads as TGTGCCAGCAGCTTAAAGCGGCAGGGGGCTCGGAACGAGCAGTACTTC.

The J gene is TRBJ2-3, the V gene TRBV6-1; no clear D. V lost 4 bases and J lost 3, with 8 bases in between. Looked up from germline, CDR1 is MNHNS and CDR2 is SASEGT. This CDR3 region has 13 residues. CDR3 in DNA: TGTGCCAGCAGTGTCGAACGGACAGATACGCAGTATTTT. It yields the protein CASSVERTDTQYF.

This clone was recorded only once. The rearrangement joins TRBV6-5 to TRBJ2-2; 7 nucleotides match TRBD1. This CDR3 region has 16 residues. Germline V gene lookup returns CDR1 MNHEY and CDR2 SVGAGI. The ends lost 4 bases at V and 0 bases at J; junction bases unmatched: 5. CDR3 region: CASSSRQGSNTGELFF. The CDR3 DNA sequence: TGTGCCAGCAGTTCCCGACAGGGTTCGAACACCGGGGAGCTGTTTTTT.

The chain is built from TRBV7-8 and TRBJ1-2, with 8 bases identical to TRBD1. The ends lost 4 bases at V and 5 bases at J; junction bases unmatched: 3. Germline CDR1 SGHVS, CDR2 FQNEAQ. The CDR3 totals 13 residues. This CDR3 reads CASSSGQGYGYTF. The CDR3 DNA reads TGTGCCAGCAGCTCCGGACAGGGATATGGCTACACCTTC.

The genes are TRBV5-4 and TRBJ2-3, with a weak D call TRBD2 (7 bases). Germline loops: CDR1 SGHNT, CDR2 YYREEE (reference sequence). The CDR3 spans 17 residues. Trimming pared 1 base from V and 3 bases from J, leaving 18 bases between. This CDR3 reads CASSLWPGGRETDTQYF. The DNA for the CDR3 is TGTGCCAGCAGCTTGTGGCCCGGGGGGCGGGAAACAGATACGCAGTATTTT. The full variable domain, rest sourced from reference TRBV5-4 and TRBJ2-3, is ETGVTQSPTHLIKTRGQQVTLRCSSQSGHNTVSWYQQALGQGPQFIFQYYREEENGRGNFPPRFSGLQFPNYSSELNVNALELDDSALYLCASSLWPGGRETDTQYFGPGTRLTVL.

By share, this clone ranks as medium-sized. The chain recombines TRBV13 with TRBJ2-7, with 9 bases identical to TRBD1. The CDR3 extends over 14 amino acids. V shed 5 bases, J shed 3 bases, and the junction held 5 bases outside the gene matches. Germline V gene lookup returns CDR1 PRHDT and CDR2 FYEKMQ (reference sequence). CDR3 bases: TGTGCCAGCAGCCCGGGGACAGGGATCTACGAGCAGTACTTC. Amino acid sequence: CASSPGTGIYEQYF.

V gene TRBV18 combines with J gene TRBJ1-4, with D possibly matching TRBD1 (5 bases). The CDR3 runs to 13 residues. V was pared by 8 bases and J by 2 bases, with 9 bases between. Germline-derived CDR1 and CDR2 are KGHSH and LQKENI. The chain's CDR3 is CASTGQTNEKLFF. Written as DNA, the CDR3 is TGTGCCAGCACGGGGCAGACTAATGAAAAACTGTTTTTT.

J is TRBJ1-5 and V is TRBV30; a weak D match, TRBD1 (6 bases). The V end lost 5 bases, the J end lost 7 bases, and 18 bases lay between the germline ends. Germline CDR1 and CDR2: GTSNPN and SVGIG (reference sequence). The CDR3 length is 14 residues. The CDR3 protein is CAWGGEAAAQPQHF. In DNA form, the CDR3 reads TGTGCCTGGGGGGGCGAGGCAGCAGCCCAGCCCCAGCATTTT.

The chain links TRBV6-1 to TRBJ1-4; D not certain. The V end lost 3 bases, the J end lost 6 bases, and 11 bases lay between the germline ends. The CDR3 contains 14 residues. The germline V gene has CDR1 MNHNS and CDR2 SASEGT. The CDR3 DNA reads TGTGCCAGCAGTGAGGGTGGATCGGATGAAAAACTGTTTTTT. Translating it yields CASSEGGSDEKLFF.

This chain links TRBV10-3 with TRBJ2-3; D gene uncertain. The CDR3 is made up of 10 amino acids. Germline V CDR1 and CDR2: ENHRY, SYGVKD. The V end was cut by 8 bases, the J end by 5 bases, with 5 bases between. In DNA, the CDR3 is TGTGCCATCGGTGGAGATACGCAGTATTTT. Amino acids: CAIGGDTQYF.

On this clone itself: At one of its ends the junction is not consistent with the germline gene, which may arise from a read error. The J gene is TRBJ1-1, the V gene TRBV6-5, with TRBD1 matching over 8 bases. CDR1 is MNHEY and CDR2 is SVGAGI in the germline V gene. This CDR3 is 15 amino acids long. CDR3 DNA: TGTGCCAGCAAGAGACAGGGGTTGGCGAACACTGAAACTTTCTTT. It translates to CASKRQGLANTETFF.

The chain recombines TRBV29-1 with TRBJ2-2; no definite D call. This CDR3 spans 15 amino acids. Germline V gene lookup returns CDR1 SQVTM and CDR2 ANQGSEA. Trimming shortened V by 2 bases and J by 1 base, and 11 bases separated the two germline ends. In DNA form, the CDR3 reads TGCAGCGTTGAAAGCGCAGGCGTGAACACCGGGGAGCTGTTTTTT. As protein: CSVESAGVNTGELFF.

The chain links TRBV5-1 to TRBJ2-2, with D tentatively TRBD2 (5 bases). Germline V lookup: CDR1 SGHRS, CDR2 YFSETQ. The length of the CDR3 is 15 residues. With 0 bases removed from V and 6 bases from J, the gap between germline ends came to 12 bases. CDR3 loop: CASSLGGSEAGELFF. In DNA form, the CDR3 reads TGCGCCAGCAGCTTGGGAGGGTCTGAGGCCGGGGAGCTGTTTTTT. Using reference TRBV5-1 and TRBJ2-2 for the parts outside the CDR3, the full variable domain is KAGVTQTPRYLIKTRGQQVTLSCSPISGHRSVSWYQQTPGQGLQFLFEYFSETQRNKGNFPGRFSGRQFSNSRSEMNVSTLELGDSALYLCASSLGGSEAGELFFGEGSRLTVL.

For the CDR3, the DNA is TGTGCCAGCAGTTTTGGTACTAGCGTAACCAATGAGCAGTTCTTC. It specifies CASSFGTSVTNEQFF. The chain recombines TRBV28 with TRBJ2-1; 7 bases agree with TRBD2. The V gene's germline CDR1 is MDHEN and CDR2 SYDVKM. The CDR3 has 15 residues. Unmatched junction bases numbered 8, after V lost 3 bases and J lost 6 bases.

The V call is TRBV30, the J call TRBJ2-1; D perhaps matches TRBD2 (5 bases). The V end lost 3 bases, the J end lost 4 bases, and 10 bases lay between the germline ends. CDR1 is GTSNPN, CDR2 SVGIG, per germline (reference sequence). The CDR3 runs to 13 residues. The CDR3 DNA sequence: TGTGCCTGGAGCGAGGACTCATACAATGAGCAGTTCTTC. Translating gives CAWSEDSYNEQFF.

The chain is built from TRBV5-1 and TRBJ2-1; 11 positions match TRBD1. The CDR3 extends over 17 amino acids. Unmatched junction bases numbered 6, after V lost 0 bases and J lost 4 bases. The germline V gene encodes CDR1 SGHRS and CDR2 YFSETQ. The CDR3 loop reads CASSLAGDRGRYNEQFF. CDR3 nucleotides: TGCGCCAGCAGCTTGGCCGGGGACAGGGGGAGGTACAATGAGCAGTTCTTC.

The rearrangement joins TRBV4-1 to TRBJ2-7; 8 bases align to TRBD2. CDR3 length: 15 amino acids. V was pared by 4 bases and J by 3 bases, with 8 bases of the junction left unmatched. CDR1 and CDR2 (germline): MGHRA, YSYEKL. DNA of the CDR3: TGCGCCAGCAGCCTACGGGTCGCGGGGGGCTACGAGCAGTACTTC. It translates to CASSLRVAGGYEQYF.